These T cell receptor beta chains were read from a single sample in a study of cytomegalovirus exposure and HLA in healthy donors. Some clones are missing from TCRdb's copy, which holds only in-frame ones; the method was immunoSEQ multiplex PCR. The sample lists 220,000 or so clones, approximately 70% seen once, with under 2% in the top ten. The material sequenced was PBMCs. The source is a woman aged 25 to 39 in good health and CMV-seronegative. Both conserved end residues are part of each CDR3.

TRBV29-1	17	TRBJ2-1	CSVEGPLVPGSYNEQFF
TRBV6-5	15	TRBJ2-7	CASFNAGFSSYEQYF
TRBV19	21	TRBJ1-1	CASSRQGVYNPGIEVGTEAFF
TRBV7-3	16	TRBJ2-1	CASSFYAGGVDNEQFF
TRBV7-6	15	TRBJ2-1	CASSQGLAVYNEQFF
TRBV25-1	12	TRBJ1-5	CASSDSGQPQHF
TRBV6-5	14	TRBJ2-3	CASKEGGLADTQYF
TRBV15	14	TRBJ2-7	CATGRDSFTYEQYF
TRBV5-4	15	TRBJ2-5	CASSLGELGEETQYF
TRBV27	15	TRBJ2-1	CASRDRLYPGDEQFF
TRBV5-4	13	TRBJ1-3	CASSPRSGNTIYF
TRBV12-5	14	TRBJ1-1	CASGLDGGRTEAFF
TRBV9	14	TRBJ2-2	CASGLGGNTGELFF
TRBV18	16	TRBJ1-4	CASSLEGGATNEKLFF
TRBV6-5	14	TRBJ2-2	CASRLAGEVGELFF
TRBV7-8	16	TRBJ2-7	CASSLAGQGATYEQYF